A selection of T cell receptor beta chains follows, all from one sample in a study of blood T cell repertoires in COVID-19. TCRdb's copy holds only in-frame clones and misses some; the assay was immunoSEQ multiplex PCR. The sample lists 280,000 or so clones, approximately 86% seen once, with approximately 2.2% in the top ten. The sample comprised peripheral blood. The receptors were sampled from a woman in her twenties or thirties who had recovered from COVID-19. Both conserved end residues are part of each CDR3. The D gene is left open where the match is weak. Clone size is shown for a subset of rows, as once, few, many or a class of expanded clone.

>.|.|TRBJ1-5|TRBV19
CASSPQRAQPQHF
TGTGCCAGTAGTCCTCAGAGGGCCCAGCCCCAGCATTTT
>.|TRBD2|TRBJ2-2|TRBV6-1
CASSELAGGPGELFF
TGTGCCAGCAGTGAACTAGCGGGAGGGCCCGGGGAGCTGTTTTTT
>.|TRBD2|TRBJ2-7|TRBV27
CASSWEGRGEQYF
TGTGCCAGCAGTTGGGAGGGTAGGGGCGAGCAGTACTTC
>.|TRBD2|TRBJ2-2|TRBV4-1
CASSQDFGRLAGGQGTGELFF
TGCGCCAGCAGCCAAGATTTCGGGCGACTAGCGGGGGGGCAAGGCACCGGGGAGCTGTTTTTT
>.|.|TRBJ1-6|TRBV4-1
CASSQASWTENNSPLHF
TGCGCCAGCAGCCAAGCATCTTGGACAGAGAATAATTCACCCCTCCACTTT
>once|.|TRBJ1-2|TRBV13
CASSSSQDIHGYTF
TGTGCCAGCAGCTCCTCACAGGACATACATGGCTACACCTTC
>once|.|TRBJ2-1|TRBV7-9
CASSIAGAKSEQFF
TGTGCCAGCAGCATTGCGGGGGCGAAAAGTGAGCAGTTCTTC
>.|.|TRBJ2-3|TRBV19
CASSIGSSSDTQYF
TGTGCCAGTAGTATCGGGAGTTCGTCAGATACGCAGTATTTT
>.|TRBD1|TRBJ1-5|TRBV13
CASSSGTGNQPQHF
TGTGCCAGCAGCTCCGGGACAGGGAATCAGCCCCAGCATTTT
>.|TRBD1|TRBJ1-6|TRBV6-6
CASSRSGTGGNSPLHF
TGTGCCAGCAGTCGATCCGGGACAGGGGGGAATTCACCCCTCCACTTT
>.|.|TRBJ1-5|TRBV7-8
CATGGDQPQHF
TGTGCCACCGGGGGTGATCAGCCCCAGCATTTT
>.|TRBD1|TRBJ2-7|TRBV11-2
CASSPQTGEYEQYF
TGTGCCAGCAGCCCCCAGACAGGGGAATACGAGCAGTACTTC
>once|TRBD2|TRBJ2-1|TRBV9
CASSTRTSGIGNEQFF
TGTGCCAGCAGCACCCGGACTAGCGGGATCGGGAATGAGCAGTTCTTC
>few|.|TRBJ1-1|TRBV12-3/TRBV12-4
CASRTQAFEAFF
TGTGCCAGCAGGACACAGGCTTTTGAAGCTTTCTTT
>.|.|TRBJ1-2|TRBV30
CAWSTGANYGYTF
TGTGCCTGGAGTACCGGAGCTAACTATGGCTACACCTTC
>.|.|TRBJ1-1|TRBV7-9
CASSPEASMEAFF
TGTGCCAGCAGCCCCGAGGCCAGTATGGAAGCTTTCTTT
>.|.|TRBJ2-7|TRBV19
CASSMGRGLTYEQYF
TGTGCCAGTAGTATGGGCAGGGGCCTGACCTACGAGCAGTACTTC
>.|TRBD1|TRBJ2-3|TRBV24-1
CATSGGTGGITDTQYF
TGTGCCACCAGTGGCGGTACAGGGGGTATCACAGATACGCAGTATTTT
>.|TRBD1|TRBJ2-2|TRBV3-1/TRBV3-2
CASSPTGGYGELFF
TGTGCCAGCAGTCCGACAGGGGGCTACGGGGAGCTGTTTTTT
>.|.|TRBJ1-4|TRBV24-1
CATSWTAPTEKLFF
TGTGCCACCAGTTGGACTGCTCCCACGGAAAAACTGTTTTTT
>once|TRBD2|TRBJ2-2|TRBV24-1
CATSEAGTSGRAGELFF
TGTGCCACCAGTGAGGCCGGGACTAGCGGGAGGGCCGGGGAGCTGTTTTTT
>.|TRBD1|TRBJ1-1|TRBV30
CACLPGGRGRRNTEAFF
TGTGCCTGCCTACCGGGGGGCAGGGGGCGGAGGAACACTGAAGCTTTCTTT
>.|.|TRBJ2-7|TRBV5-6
CASSLSVSYEQYF
TGTGCCAGCAGCTTATCAGTCTCCTACGAGCAGTACTTC
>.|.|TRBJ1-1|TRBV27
CASSLSNMGVKAFF
TGTGCCAGCAGTTTATCTAACATGGGAGTCAAAGCTTTCTTT
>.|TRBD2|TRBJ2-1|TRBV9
CASSVKAGSSYNEQFF
TGTGCCAGCAGCGTAAAAGCGGGAAGCTCCTACAATGAGCAGTTCTTC
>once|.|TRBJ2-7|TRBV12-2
CASRPRRRGGFPYEQYF
TGTGCAAGTCGCCCCAGGCGGCGGGGGGGATTTCCCTACGAGCAGTACTTC
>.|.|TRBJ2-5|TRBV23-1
CASTVVVQETQYF
TGCGCCAGCACAGTTGTGGTACAAGAGACCCAGTACTTC
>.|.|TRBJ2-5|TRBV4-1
CASSHPQGEEETQYF
TGCGCCAGCAGCCACCCGCAGGGGGAGGAGGAGACCCAGTACTTC
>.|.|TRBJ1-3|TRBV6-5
CASSLKLAGNTIYF
TGTGCCAGCAGTCTTAAACTCGCTGGAAACACCATATATTTT